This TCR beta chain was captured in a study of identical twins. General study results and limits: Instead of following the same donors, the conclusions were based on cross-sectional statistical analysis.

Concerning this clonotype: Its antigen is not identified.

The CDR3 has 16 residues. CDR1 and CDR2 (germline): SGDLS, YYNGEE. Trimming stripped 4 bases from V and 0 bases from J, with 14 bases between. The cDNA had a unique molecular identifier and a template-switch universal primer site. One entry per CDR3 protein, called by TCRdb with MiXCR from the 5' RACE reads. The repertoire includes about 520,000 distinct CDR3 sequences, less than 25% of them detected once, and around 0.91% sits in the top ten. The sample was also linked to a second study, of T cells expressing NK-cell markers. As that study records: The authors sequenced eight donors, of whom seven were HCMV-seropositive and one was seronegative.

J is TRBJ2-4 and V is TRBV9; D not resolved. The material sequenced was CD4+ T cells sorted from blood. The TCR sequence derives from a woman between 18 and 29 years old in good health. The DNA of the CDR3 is TGTGCCAGCAGCCCCTCGACTCATCTAGCCAAAAACATTCAGTACTTC. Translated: CASSPSTHLAKNIQYF.